The rows below give T cell receptor beta chains drawn from one sample of a study of tumor and adjacent non-tumor tissue in lung cancer. TCRdb re-analysed the multiplex PCR reads in MiXCR, keeping a single row per CDR3 protein. The sample lists some 80,000 distinct CDR3 sequences; over 65% were seen once. Sample: distant non-tumor lung tissue. The receptors shown here come from a man aged 65-85 years with non-small cell lung cancer. Each CDR3 is given with its conserved first and last residue. D genes are given only for firm matches. A clone size is listed for some rows: how often the clone was seen (once, few, many), or a class if it is expanded.

abundance | j_gene | v_gene | d_gene | CDR3nt | CDR3aa
- | TRBJ1-6 | TRBV11-3 | - | TGTGCCAGCCAGGGAAGTAATTCACCCCTCCAGTTT | CASQGSNSPLQF
- | TRBJ1-2 | TRBV5-1 | TRBD1 | TGCGACACCAGCTCACTAGGACAGGGCCCGCACTATGGCTACAGCTTC | CDTSSLGQGPHYGYSF
many | TRBJ2-1 | TRBV6-5 | - | TGTGCCAGCAGGAGCGGCACCCGGAAGCAGTTCTTC | CASRSGTRKQFF
- | TRBJ1-1 | TRBV6-1 | - | TGTGCCAGTCTGAAGAACACTGAAGCTTTCTTT | CASLKNTEAFF
- | TRBJ2-1 | TRBV10-3 | - | TGTGCCATCAGTGATAAGGGCAGCTCCTACAATGAACAGTTCTTC | CAISDKGSSYNEQFF
- | TRBJ2-7 | TRBV11-2 | TRBD1 | TGTGCCAGCAGCACCGGGACAGGGTCCTCCTACGAGCAGTACTTC | CASSTGTGSSYEQYF
- | TRBJ1-2 | TRBV6-5 | - | TGTGCGAGCAGTAATACAGGGATGGGCGCTTATGGCTACACCTTC | CASSNTGMGAYGYTF
- | TRBJ1-2 | TRBV6-5 | - | TGTGCCAGCGGGCCGGGGAATCGCTATGGATACACCTTC | CASGPGNRYGYTF
once | TRBJ2-1 | TRBV5-1 | - | TGCGCCAGTAGTTGGGAGGACTCCTACAATGAGCAGATCTTC | CASSWEDSYNEQIF
- | TRBJ2-1 | TRBV6-2/TRBV6-3 | TRBD2 | TGTGCCAGCAGTTATCTAGCGGGAGTTGATGAGCAGTTCTTC | CASSYLAGVDEQFF
- | TRBJ1-2 | TRBV12-3/TRBV12-4 | - | TGTGTCAGACGTCCGACCAGAGCCTATGGCTACACCTTC | CVRRPTRAYGYTF
few | TRBJ2-3 | TRBV11-2 | TRBD1 | TGTGACAAAAGCTCACAGGGGTTCTCAGATAAGCAGTATTTT | CDKSSQGFSDKQYF
- | TRBJ1-2 | TRBV29-1 | - | TGCAGCGTTCGGGCCAACGATGGCTACATCTTC | CSVRANDGYIF
- | TRBJ2-7 | TRBV10-3 | - | TGTGCCATCAGTGAGAAGATGGAAGGCTACGAGCAGTGCTTC | CAISEKMEGYEQCF
- | TRBJ2-1 | TRBV12-3/TRBV12-4 | - | TGTGACAATACTGAGAGAGGGACCTACAATGAGCAGTTCTTC | CDNTERGTYNEQFF
- | TRBJ1-1 | TRBV6-5 | - | TGTGCCAGCAGTCCCCGGCCGCCGAACACTGAAACTTTCTTT | CASSPRPPNTETFF
- | TRBJ1-5 | TRBV20-1 | - | TGCAGTGCTCAAATACCCGAGGATAATCAGCCCCTGCATTTT | CSAQIPEDNQPLHF
- | TRBJ1-4 | TRBV4-2 | - | TGTGCCAGCAGCCAAATACCGTTGGTAGTAGCTAATGAAAAACTGTTTTTT | CASSQIPLVVANEKLFF
- | TRBJ2-5 | TRBV11-2 | - | TGTGCCAGCAGGCCGGGGATAGTTTGGCAAGAGACCCAGTACTTC | CASRPGIVWQETQYF
once | TRBJ2-2 | TRBV4-3 | TRBD2 | TGCGCCAGCAGCCAAGACCCAGGGAGTAGCGGGAGGGACGGGGAGCTGTTTTTT | CASSQDPGSSGRDGELFF
- | TRBJ2-7 | TRBV29-1 | - | TGCGTCGTCAGTGGAATGGCCGGCGGTGGGATGCAGTACTTC | CVVSGMAGGGMQYF
- | TRBJ2-1 | TRBV29-1 | TRBD2 | TGCAGCGCTGTGGGGAGGGGCCGAAAAAATGAGCAGTTCTTC | CSAVGRGRKNEQFF
medium-sized | TRBJ2-1 | TRBV5-4 | - | TGTGCCAGCAGCTTGCCGGGGGAGGAGCAGTTCTTC | CASSLPGEEQFF
once | TRBJ1-1 | TRBV12-3/TRBV12-4 | - | TGTGCCAGCAGCGGTCCCCCGACTGATGCTTTCTTT | CASSGPPTDAFF
- | TRBJ2-1 | TRBV28 | TRBD1 | TGTGCCAGCAGTCCGGGACAGATTGTTTCCCACAATGAGCAGTTCTTC | CASSPGQIVSHNEQFF
once | TRBJ2-1 | TRBV7-9 | - | TGTGCCAGCAGCTTTGGTTTCCCGGGGGGCAATGAGCTGTTCTTC | CASSFGFPGGNELFF
- | TRBJ2-2 | TRBV5-1 | - | TGCGACAGCAGCTTGGATGGGATCGGAGAGCTGTTTTTT | CDSSLDGIGELFF
- | TRBJ1-1 | TRBV6-2/TRBV6-3 | - | TGTGCCAGCAATTACTCGCCCAGCAGGGCTGAAGCTTCCTTT | CASNYSPSRAEASF
once | TRBJ2-3 | TRBV11-2 | TRBD1 | TGTGCCAGCAACTCACAGGGGTTCTCATATAGGCAGTATTTT | CASNSQGFSYRQYF
once | TRBJ2-7 | TRBV29-1 | TRBD1 | TGCAGTGTCGGCGAGTCGACAGGGCCCTCGTGGGAGCAGTACTTC | CSVGESTGPSWEQYF
once | TRBJ2-1 | TRBV20-1 | - | TGCAGTGCTACCTACCGACTGGCGGGAAGCAATGAGCAGTTCTTC | CSATYRLAGSNEQFF
- | TRBJ2-4 | TRBV20-1 | TRBD2 | TGCAGTGCTAGTTGCCCCCCGGGTAGGGAGGGCATTCAGTACTTC | CSASCPPGREGIQYF
few | TRBJ1-2 | TRBV20-1 | - | TGCAGTGCAGATTACCGGGGCGGTCTTGACTATGGCTACACCTTC | CSADYRGGLDYGYTF
- | TRBJ2-6 | TRBV6-5 | TRBD1 | TGTGCCAGCAGTTCCGGGAAAGGGGGCTCTAGGGCCAATGTACTGACTTTC | CASSSGKGGSRANVLTF
- | TRBJ2-3 | TRBV29-1 | - | TGCAGCGCTTTTATGCCTAGCCGCTCAGATAAGCAGTATTTT | CSAFMPSRSDKQYF
- | TRBJ2-1 | TRBV7-9 | - | TGTGCCAGCAGCTCCTTTGGGGGCGGAAACAATGAGCAGTTCTTC | CASSSFGGGNNEQFF
- | TRBJ2-7 | TRBV5-5 | - | TGTGCCAGCCAAAGCGCGAGGAGGAACGAGCAGTACTTC | CASQSARRNEQYF
- | TRBJ2-5 | TRBV6-1 | TRBD2 | TGTGCCAGCAGTGATAGCGTTGCGGGGCGGGAGACCCAGAACTTC | CASSDSVAGRETQNF
few | TRBJ2-7 | TRBV6-2/TRBV6-3 | - | TGTACCAGCAGTTACGAGGACCGGCTCAACGAGCAGTACTTC | CTSSYEDRLNEQYF
few | TRBJ1-3 | TRBV12-3/TRBV12-4 | - | TGTGCCAGCAGTCGTCCTGGGATATGGATTGGCTCTGGAAACACCATATATTTT | CASSRPGIWIGSGNTIYF
- | TRBJ2-7 | TRBV11-2 | - | TGTGCCATCAGCTTATATGGGCCTGAGCAGTACTTC | CAISLYGPEQYF
- | TRBJ1-2 | TRBV4-2 | - | TGTGCCAGCAGCCAAGATTTAAGTAGGGCCAACTATGTCTACACCTTC | CASSQDLSRANYVYTF
medium-sized | TRBJ1-3 | TRBV6-1 | - | TGTGCCAGCGGCTCCAGGATAACATCTGGAAACACCATATATTTT | CASGSRITSGNTIYF
- | TRBJ2-1 | TRBV7-8 | - | TGTGCCAGCAGCTTAGAGGAGAGCTCCTACAATGAGCAATTCTTT | CASSLEESSYNEQFF
- | TRBJ2-2 | TRBV10-2 | - | TGCACCAGCAGTGACACCGGGGAGCTGCTTTTT | CTSSDTGELLF
once | TRBJ1-3 | TRBV12-3/TRBV12-4 | - | TGTGCCAGCATTCGTCCCGTGACAGGTATCAGCTCTGGAAACACCATATATTTC | CASIRPVTGISSGNTIYF
- | TRBJ2-1 | TRBV29-1 | TRBD1 | TGCAGCGTTGAAAGACAGGGAACTGAGCATTTCTTC | CSVERQGTEHFF
- | TRBJ2-6 | TRBV6-2/TRBV6-3 | - | TGTACCAGCCGCACCGAGGCCAACGTCCTGACTTTC | CTSRTEANVLTF